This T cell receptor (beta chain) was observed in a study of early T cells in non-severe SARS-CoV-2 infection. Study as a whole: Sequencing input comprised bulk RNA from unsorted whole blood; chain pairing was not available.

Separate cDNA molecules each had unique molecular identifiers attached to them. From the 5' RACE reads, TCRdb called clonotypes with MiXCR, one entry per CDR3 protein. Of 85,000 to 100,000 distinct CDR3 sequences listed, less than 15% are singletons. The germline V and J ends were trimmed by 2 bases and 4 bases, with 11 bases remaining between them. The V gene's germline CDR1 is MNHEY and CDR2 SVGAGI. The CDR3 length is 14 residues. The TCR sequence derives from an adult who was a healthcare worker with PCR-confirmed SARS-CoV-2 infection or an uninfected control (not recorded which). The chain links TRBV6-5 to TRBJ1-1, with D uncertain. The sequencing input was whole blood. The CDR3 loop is CASSYKNGRTEAFF. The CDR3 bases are TGTGCCAGCAGTTACAAAAACGGTCGCACTGAAGCTTTCTTT.